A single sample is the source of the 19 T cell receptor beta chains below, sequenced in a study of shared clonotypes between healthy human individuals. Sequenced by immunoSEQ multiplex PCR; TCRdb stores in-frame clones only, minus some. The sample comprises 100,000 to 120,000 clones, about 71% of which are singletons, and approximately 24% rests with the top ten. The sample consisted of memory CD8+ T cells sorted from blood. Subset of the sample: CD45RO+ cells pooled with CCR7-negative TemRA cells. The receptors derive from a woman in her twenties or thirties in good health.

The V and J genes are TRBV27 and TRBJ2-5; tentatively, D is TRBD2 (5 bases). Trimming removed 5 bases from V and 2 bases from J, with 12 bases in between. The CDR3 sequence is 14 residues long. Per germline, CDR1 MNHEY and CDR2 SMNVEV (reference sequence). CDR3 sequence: CASSPLRGQETQYF. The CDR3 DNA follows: TGTGCCAGCAGTCCCTTACGGGGACAAGAGACCCAGTACTTC.

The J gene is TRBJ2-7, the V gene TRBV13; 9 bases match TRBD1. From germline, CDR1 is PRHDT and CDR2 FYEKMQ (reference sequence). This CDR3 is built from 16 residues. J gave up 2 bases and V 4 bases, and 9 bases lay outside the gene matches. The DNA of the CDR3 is TGTGCCAGCAGCTCACACAGGGGGCAGGACCCCTACGAGCAGTACTTC. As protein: CASSSHRGQDPYEQYF.

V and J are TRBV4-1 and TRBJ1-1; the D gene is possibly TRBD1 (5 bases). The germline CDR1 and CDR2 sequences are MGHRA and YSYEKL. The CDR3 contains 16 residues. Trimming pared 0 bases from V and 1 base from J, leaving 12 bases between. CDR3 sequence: CASSQDLGEKNTEAFF. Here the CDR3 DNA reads TGCGCCAGCAGCCAAGATCTGGGGGAGAAGAACACTGAAGCTTTCTTT.

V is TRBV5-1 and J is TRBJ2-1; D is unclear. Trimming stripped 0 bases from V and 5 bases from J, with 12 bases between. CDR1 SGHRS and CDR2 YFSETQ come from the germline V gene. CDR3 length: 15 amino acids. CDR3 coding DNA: TGCGCCAGCAGCTTGGTGTTCGTTTCCGACAATGAGCAGTTCTTC. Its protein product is CASSLVFVSDNEQFF.

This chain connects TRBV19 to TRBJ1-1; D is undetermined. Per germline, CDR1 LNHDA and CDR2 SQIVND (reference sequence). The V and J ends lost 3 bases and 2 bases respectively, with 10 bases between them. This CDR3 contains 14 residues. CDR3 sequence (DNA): TGTGCCAGTAGTATCGGCAGATTAAACACTGAAGCTTTCTTT. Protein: CASSIGRLNTEAFF.

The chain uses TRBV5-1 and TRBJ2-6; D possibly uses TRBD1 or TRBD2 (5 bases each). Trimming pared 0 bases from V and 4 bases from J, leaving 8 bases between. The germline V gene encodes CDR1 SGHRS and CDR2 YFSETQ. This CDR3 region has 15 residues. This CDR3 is CASSLAGRGANVLTF. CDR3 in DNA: TGCGCCAGCAGCTTGGCGGGGCGCGGGGCCAACGTCCTGACTTTC.

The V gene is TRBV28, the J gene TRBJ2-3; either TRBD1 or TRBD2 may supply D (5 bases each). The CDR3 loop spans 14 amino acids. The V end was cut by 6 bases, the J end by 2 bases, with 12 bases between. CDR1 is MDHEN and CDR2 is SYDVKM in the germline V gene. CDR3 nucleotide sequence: TGTGCCAGCAGCCCCGGGACGAACACAGATACGCAGTATTTT. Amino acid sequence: CASSPGTNTDTQYF. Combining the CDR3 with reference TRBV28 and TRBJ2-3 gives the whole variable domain DVKVTQSSRYLVKRTGEKVFLECVQDMDHENMFWYRQDPGLGLRLIYFSYDVKMKEKGDIPEGYSVSREKKERFSLILESASTNQTSMYLCASSPGTNTDTQYFGPGTRLTVL.

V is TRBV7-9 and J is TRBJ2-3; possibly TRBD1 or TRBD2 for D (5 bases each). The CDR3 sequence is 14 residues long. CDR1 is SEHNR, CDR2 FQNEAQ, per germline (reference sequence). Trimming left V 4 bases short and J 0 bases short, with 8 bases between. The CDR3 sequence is CASSSRDSTDTQYF. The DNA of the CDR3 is TGTGCCAGCAGCTCAAGGGACAGCACAGATACGCAGTATTTT.

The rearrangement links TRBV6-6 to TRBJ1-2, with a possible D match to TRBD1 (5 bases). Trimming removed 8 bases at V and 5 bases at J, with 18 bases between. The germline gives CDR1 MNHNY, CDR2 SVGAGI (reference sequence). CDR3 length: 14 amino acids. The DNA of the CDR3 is TGTGCCAGCGCCTCCGAAGACAGATTTTATGGCTACACCTTC. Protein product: CASASEDRFYGYTF.

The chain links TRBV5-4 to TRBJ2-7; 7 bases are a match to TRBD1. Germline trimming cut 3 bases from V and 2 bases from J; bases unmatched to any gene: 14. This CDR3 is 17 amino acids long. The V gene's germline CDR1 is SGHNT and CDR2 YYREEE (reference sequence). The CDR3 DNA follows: TGTGCCAGCAGCTCAAAACTGGGACAGATACTAACCTACGAGCAGTACTTC. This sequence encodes CASSSKLGQILTYEQYF.

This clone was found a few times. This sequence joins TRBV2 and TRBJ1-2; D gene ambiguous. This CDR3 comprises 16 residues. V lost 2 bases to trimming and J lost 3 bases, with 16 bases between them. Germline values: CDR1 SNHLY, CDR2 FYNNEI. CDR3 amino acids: CASSEYSALTDYGYTF. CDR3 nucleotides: TGTGCCAGCAGTGAATACAGTGCGTTGACGGACTATGGCTACACCTTC.

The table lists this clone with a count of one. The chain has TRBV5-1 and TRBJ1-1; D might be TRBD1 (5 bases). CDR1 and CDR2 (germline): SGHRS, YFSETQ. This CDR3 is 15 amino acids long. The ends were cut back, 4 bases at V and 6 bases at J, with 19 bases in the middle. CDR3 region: CASSERGREMAEAFF. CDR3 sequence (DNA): TGCGCCAGCAGCGAAAGGGGCAGGGAGATGGCTGAAGCTTTCTTT.

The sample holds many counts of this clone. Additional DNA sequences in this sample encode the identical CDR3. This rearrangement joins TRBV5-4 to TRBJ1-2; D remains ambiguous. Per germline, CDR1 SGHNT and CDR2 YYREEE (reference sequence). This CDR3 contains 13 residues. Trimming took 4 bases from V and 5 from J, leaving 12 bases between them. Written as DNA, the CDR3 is TGTGCCAGCAGCGGCGACGAAGGATATGGCTACACCTTC. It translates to CASSGDEGYGYTF.

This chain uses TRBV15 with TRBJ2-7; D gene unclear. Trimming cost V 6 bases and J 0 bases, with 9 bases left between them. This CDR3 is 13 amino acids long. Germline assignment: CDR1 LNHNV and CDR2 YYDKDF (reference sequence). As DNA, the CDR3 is TGTGCCACCAGACTCGGCTTCTCCTACGAGCAGTACTTC. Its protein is CATRLGFSYEQYF.

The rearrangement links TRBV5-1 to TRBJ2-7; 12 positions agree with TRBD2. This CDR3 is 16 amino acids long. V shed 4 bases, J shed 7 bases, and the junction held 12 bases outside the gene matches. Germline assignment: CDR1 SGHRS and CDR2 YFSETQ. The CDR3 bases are TGCGCCAGCAGCAAAAGACTAGCGGGAGTAGCATGGGAGCAGTACTTC. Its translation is CASSKRLAGVAWEQYF.

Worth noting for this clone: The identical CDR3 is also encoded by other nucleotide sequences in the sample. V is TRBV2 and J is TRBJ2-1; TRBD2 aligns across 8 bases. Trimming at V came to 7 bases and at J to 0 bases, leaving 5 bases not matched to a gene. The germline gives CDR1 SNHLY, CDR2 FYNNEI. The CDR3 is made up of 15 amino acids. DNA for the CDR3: TGTGCCAGCACCCTAAGCGGGAGCTCCTACAATGAGCAGTTCTTC. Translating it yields CASTLSGSSYNEQFF.

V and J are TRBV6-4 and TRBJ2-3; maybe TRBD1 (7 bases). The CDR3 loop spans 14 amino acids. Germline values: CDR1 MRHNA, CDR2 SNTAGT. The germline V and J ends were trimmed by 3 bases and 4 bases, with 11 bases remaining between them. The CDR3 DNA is TGTGCCAGCAGTGAAACAGGGGAGGCAGATACGCAGTATTTT. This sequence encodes CASSETGEADTQYF.

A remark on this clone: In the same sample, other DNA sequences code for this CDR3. The CDR3 sequence: CASSSTGTTYEQYF. Written as DNA, the CDR3 is TGTGCCAGCAGTTCGACGGGTACAACCTACGAGCAGTACTTC. V is TRBV27 and J is TRBJ2-7; D unclear. This CDR3 region has 14 residues. Trimming cost V 4 bases and J 2 bases, with 12 bases left between them. Germline CDR1 reads MNHEY; CDR2 reads SMNVEV (reference sequence).

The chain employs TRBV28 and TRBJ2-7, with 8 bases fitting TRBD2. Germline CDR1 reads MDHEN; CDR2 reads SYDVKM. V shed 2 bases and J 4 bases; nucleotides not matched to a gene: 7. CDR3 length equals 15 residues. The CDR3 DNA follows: TGTGCCAGCAGTTTAGGAACTAGCGGTATATACGAGCAGTACTTC. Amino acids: CASSLGTSGIYEQYF.